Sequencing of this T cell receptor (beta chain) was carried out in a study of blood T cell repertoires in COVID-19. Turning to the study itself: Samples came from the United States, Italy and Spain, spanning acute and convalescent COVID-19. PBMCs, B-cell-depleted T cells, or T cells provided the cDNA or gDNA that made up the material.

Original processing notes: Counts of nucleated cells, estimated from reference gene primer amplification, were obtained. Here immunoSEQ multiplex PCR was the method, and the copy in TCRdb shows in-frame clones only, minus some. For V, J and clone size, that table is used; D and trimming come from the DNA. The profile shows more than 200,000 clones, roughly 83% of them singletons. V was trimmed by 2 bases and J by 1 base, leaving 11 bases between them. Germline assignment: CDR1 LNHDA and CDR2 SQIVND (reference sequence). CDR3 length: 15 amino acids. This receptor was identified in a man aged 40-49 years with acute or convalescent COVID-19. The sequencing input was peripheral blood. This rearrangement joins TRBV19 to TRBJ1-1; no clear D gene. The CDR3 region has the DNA TGTGCCAGTAGTATAAATGCGCGGGCGAACACTGAAGCTTTCTTT. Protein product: CASSINARANTEAFF.